This is a list of T cell receptor beta chains from one sample in a study of cytomegalovirus exposure and HLA in healthy donors. Sequencing used immunoSEQ multiplex PCR; TCRdb keeps in-frame clones, though not all of them. This sample has about 160,000 clones, with 86% found just once. The specimen was PBMCs. These receptors were obtained from a woman between 18 and 29 years old in good health and CMV-seronegative. Both conserved end residues are part of each CDR3. The order of the fields is V gene, clone size, CDR3 length, D gene, J gene, CDR3 DNA, CDR3 protein. D genes are given only for firm matches. Not all rows give a size; the values are once, few, many and, for expanded clones, a class.

V gene: TRBV6-6
clone size: .
CDR3 length: 14
D gene: .
J gene: TRBJ1-1
CDR3 DNA: TGTGCCAGCAGTGCCTCAGGGGCGCGCACTGAAGCTTTCTTT
CDR3 protein: CASSASGARTEAFF

V gene: TRBV5-6
clone size: .
CDR3 length: 12
D gene: .
J gene: TRBJ1-1
CDR3 DNA: TGTGCCAGCAGCTTATTTAACAGAGAAGCTTTCTTT
CDR3 protein: CASSLFNREAFF

V gene: TRBV19
clone size: .
CDR3 length: 15
D gene: TRBD1
J gene: TRBJ1-3
CDR3 DNA: TGTGCCAGTAGCTTTGTTTGGGACAGAGGAAACACCATATATTTT
CDR3 protein: CASSFVWDRGNTIYF

V gene: TRBV9
clone size: .
CDR3 length: 15
D gene: TRBD1
J gene: TRBJ1-2
CDR3 DNA: TGTGCCAGCAGCGTAGGTATGGGGACAGGAGACGGCTACACCTTC
CDR3 protein: CASSVGMGTGDGYTF

V gene: TRBV5-1
clone size: .
CDR3 length: 12
D gene: TRBD1
J gene: TRBJ1-1
CDR3 DNA: TGCGCCAGCGCCTTGACAGGGACTGAAGCTTTCTTT
CDR3 protein: CASALTGTEAFF

V gene: TRBV4-2
clone size: once
CDR3 length: 18
D gene: TRBD1
J gene: TRBJ2-3
CDR3 DNA: TGTGCCAGCAGCCATCTACCGACCGGGACAGCGAGCACAGATACGCAGTATTTT
CDR3 protein: CASSHLPTGTASTDTQYF

V gene: TRBV29-1
clone size: .
CDR3 length: 12
D gene: .
J gene: TRBJ2-1
CDR3 DNA: TGCAGCGTTGATCCTTCCGGGAATGAGCAGTTCTTC
CDR3 protein: CSVDPSGNEQFF

V gene: TRBV28
clone size: .
CDR3 length: 15
D gene: .
J gene: TRBJ1-1
CDR3 DNA: TGTGCCAGCAGCCTCGGGGGGGATGGGTACACTGAAGCTTTCTTT
CDR3 protein: CASSLGGDGYTEAFF

V gene: TRBV18
clone size: .
CDR3 length: 15
D gene: TRBD1
J gene: TRBJ1-2
CDR3 DNA: TGTGCCAGCTCAGCACAGGGGTTCTCTAACTATGGCTACACCTTC
CDR3 protein: CASSAQGFSNYGYTF

V gene: TRBV7-2
clone size: .
CDR3 length: 14
D gene: .
J gene: TRBJ1-5
CDR3 DNA: TGTGCCAGCAGCTTACAGGGTAGCAATCAGCCCCAGCATTTT
CDR3 protein: CASSLQGSNQPQHF

V gene: TRBV27
clone size: .
CDR3 length: 17
D gene: TRBD2
J gene: TRBJ2-1
CDR3 DNA: TGTGCCAGCAGTTTATGGTCCGGTTCAGCGGGAGGAAGCCACCAGTTCTTC
CDR3 protein: CASSLWSGSAGGSHQFF

V gene: TRBV5-1
clone size: .
CDR3 length: 15
D gene: .
J gene: TRBJ1-1
CDR3 DNA: TGCGCCAGCAGCTTGGGAAGCTCGATGAACACTGAAGCTTTCTTT
CDR3 protein: CASSLGSSMNTEAFF

V gene: TRBV7-3
clone size: once
CDR3 length: 15
D gene: .
J gene: TRBJ1-1
CDR3 DNA: TGTGCCAGCAGCTTATCGGGGGGGTCTAACACTGAAGCTTTCTTT
CDR3 protein: CASSLSGGSNTEAFF

V gene: TRBV4-1
clone size: .
CDR3 length: 15
D gene: .
J gene: TRBJ2-5
CDR3 DNA: TGCGCCAGCAGCCCTATGGGGGGGCGGCTGGAGACCCAGTACTTC
CDR3 protein: CASSPMGGRLETQYF

V gene: TRBV6-5
clone size: .
CDR3 length: 15
D gene: TRBD2
J gene: TRBJ2-1
CDR3 DNA: TGTGCCAGCACCCTGAGCGGGGGGGCCGAAAATGAGCAGTTCTTC
CDR3 protein: CASTLSGGAENEQFF

V gene: TRBV18
clone size: .
CDR3 length: 16
D gene: TRBD2
J gene: TRBJ2-1
CDR3 DNA: TGTGCCAGCTCACCAACGAACGGGGGGGAAGGCAATGAGCAGTTCTTC
CDR3 protein: CASSPTNGGEGNEQFF

V gene: TRBV11-2
clone size: .
CDR3 length: 12
D gene: TRBD1
J gene: TRBJ2-7
CDR3 DNA: TGTGCCAGCAGCTGGGACAGCTACGAGCAGTACTTC
CDR3 protein: CASSWDSYEQYF